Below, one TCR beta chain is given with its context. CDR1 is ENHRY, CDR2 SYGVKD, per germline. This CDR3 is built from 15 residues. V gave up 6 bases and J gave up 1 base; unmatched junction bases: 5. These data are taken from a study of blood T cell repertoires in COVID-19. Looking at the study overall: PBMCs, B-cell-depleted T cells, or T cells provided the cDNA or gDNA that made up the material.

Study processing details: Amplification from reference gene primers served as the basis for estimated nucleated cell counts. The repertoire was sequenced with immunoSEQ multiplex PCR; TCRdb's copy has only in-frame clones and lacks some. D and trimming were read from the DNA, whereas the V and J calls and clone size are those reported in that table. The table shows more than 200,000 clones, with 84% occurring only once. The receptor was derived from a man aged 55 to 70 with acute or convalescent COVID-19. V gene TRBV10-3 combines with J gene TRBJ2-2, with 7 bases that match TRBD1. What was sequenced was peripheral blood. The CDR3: CAIRSTGMNTGELFF. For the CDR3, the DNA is TGTGCCATCAGGTCGACAGGGATGAACACCGGGGAGCTGTTTTTT.